The 2 T cell receptor beta chains below were found in one sample sequenced in a study of identical twins. TCRdb processed the 5' RACE reads anew with MiXCR; each CDR3 protein has one entry. The sample lists over 500,000 distinct CDR3 sequences, roughly a fifth occurring once. This sample also appeared in a second study, on T cells expressing NK-cell markers.

The sequenced material came from CD4+ T cells sorted from blood. Every receptor here comes from a woman younger than 35 in good health.

The V and J genes are TRBV12-3 or TRBV12-4 and TRBJ1-5; TRBD1 might be the D (5 bases). The CDR3 covers 14 residues. Between the trimmed V and J ends, which lost 5 bases and 3 bases, there was a span of 11 bases. The chain's CDR3 is CASSKGRNNQPQHF. The CDR3 coding sequence is TGTGCCAGCAGTAAGGGACGGAACAATCAGCCCCAGCATTTT.

This clonotype was detected a few times. This rearrangement joins TRBV19 to TRBJ2-6, with D hard to call. CDR3 length: 15 residues. Germline loops: CDR1 LNHDA, CDR2 SQIVND (reference sequence). With 0 bases removed from V and 0 bases from J, the gap between germline ends came to 3 bases. The CDR3 sequence: CASSIDASGANVLTF. CDR3 nucleotide sequence: TGTGCCAGTAGTATAGACGCCTCTGGGGCCAACGTCCTGACTTTC.